This TCR beta chain appears in the sequencing data of a study of T cells after posttransplantation cyclophosphamide. General study results and limits: Recipient CMV seropositivity and CMV reactivation strongly tracked TRB clonality.

The related graft donor's blood sample was taken on the day of bone marrow donation. A word on this clone: The target antigen is unknown.

With 4 bases clipped from V and 3 bases from J, the junction kept 9 bases outside the gene matches. The CDR3 is 15 amino acids. Germline CDR1 reads SGHRS; CDR2 reads YFSETQ. Profiled with immunoSEQ multiplex PCR; TCRdb holds only in-frame clones, not every one. The table lists about 6,900 clones, approximately 98% of them singletons. The chain links TRBV5-1 to TRBJ1-1, with 7 positions matching TRBD1. The clonotype originates from a woman between 25 and 40 years old in good health and a related stem cell transplant donor. The material sequenced was naive CD8+ T cells sorted from PBMCs. The CDR3 spells CASSGGTDEDTEAFF. In nucleotides, the CDR3 is TGCGCCAGCAGCGGTGGGACAGACGAGGACACTGAAGCTTTCTTT.